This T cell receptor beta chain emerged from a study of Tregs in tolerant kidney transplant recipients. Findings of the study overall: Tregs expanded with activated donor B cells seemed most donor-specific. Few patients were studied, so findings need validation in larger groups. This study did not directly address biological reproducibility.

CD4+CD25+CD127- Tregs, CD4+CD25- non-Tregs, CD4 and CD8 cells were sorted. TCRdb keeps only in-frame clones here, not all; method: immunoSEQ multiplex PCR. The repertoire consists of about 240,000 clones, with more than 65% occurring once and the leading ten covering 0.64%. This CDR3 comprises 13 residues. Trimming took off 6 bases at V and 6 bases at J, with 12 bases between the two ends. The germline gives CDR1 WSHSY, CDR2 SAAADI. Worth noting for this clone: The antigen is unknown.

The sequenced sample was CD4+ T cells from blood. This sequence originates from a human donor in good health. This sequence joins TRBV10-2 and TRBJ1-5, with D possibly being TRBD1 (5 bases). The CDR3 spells CASSAGGGQPQHF. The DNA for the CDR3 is TGCGCCAGCAGCGCGGGGGGAGGTCAGCCCCAGCATTTT.